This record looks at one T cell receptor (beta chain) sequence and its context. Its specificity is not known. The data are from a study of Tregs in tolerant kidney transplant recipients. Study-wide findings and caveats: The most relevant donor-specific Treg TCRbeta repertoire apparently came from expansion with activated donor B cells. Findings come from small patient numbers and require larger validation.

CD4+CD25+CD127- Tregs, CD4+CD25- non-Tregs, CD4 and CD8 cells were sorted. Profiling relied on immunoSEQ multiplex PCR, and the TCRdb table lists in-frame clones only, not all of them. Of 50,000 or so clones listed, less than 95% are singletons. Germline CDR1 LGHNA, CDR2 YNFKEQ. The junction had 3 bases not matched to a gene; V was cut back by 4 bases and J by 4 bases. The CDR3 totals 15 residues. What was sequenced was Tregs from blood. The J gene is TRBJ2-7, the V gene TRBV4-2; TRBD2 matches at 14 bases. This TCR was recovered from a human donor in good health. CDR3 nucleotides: TGTGCCAGCAGCCCTAGGACTAGCGGGAGGTACGAGCAGTACTTC. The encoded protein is CASSPRTSGRYEQYF.